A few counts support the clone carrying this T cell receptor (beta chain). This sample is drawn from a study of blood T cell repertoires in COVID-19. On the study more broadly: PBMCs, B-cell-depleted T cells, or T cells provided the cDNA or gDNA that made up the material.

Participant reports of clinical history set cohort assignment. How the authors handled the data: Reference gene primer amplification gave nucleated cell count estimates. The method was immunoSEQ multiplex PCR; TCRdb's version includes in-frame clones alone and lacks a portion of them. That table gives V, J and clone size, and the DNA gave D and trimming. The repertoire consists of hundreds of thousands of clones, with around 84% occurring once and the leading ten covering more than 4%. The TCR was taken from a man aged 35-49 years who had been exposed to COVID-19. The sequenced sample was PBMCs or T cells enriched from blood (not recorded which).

In nucleotides, the CDR3 is TGTGCCAGCAGATACGGACAGGAGAACATTCAGTACTTC. Translation gives CASRYGQENIQYF. This chain uses TRBV6-2 or TRBV6-3 with TRBJ2-4; 7 bases match TRBD1. Germline CDR1 MNHEY, CDR2 SVGEGT. This CDR3 has 13 amino acids. With V trimmed by 6 bases and J by 7 bases, 6 bases remained unmatched.